The sequence of this TCR beta chain was determined in a study of T cells expressing NK-cell markers. Study-level background: Most of the eight sequenced donors tested HCMV-seropositive; one tested seronegative.

The CDR3 runs 18 residues. From the 5' RACE reads, TCRdb lists one entry per CDR3 protein and no DNA. This sample's clone table lists 250,000 to 300,000 distinct CDR3 sequences. The chain combines TRBV12-3 or TRBV12-4 with TRBJ2-6; TCRdb gives TRBD1 as the D gene, but with no DNA this cannot be confirmed. This clonotype originated in a man younger than 35 in good health. The sequencing input was blood T cells: a sorted CD56 or NKG2C T cell subset, CD4+ or CD8+ T cells, or bulk PBMC T cells (not recorded which). CDR3 sequence reads: CASSEYPGTGTGANVLTF.